What follows describes a single T cell receptor beta chain. The antigen is undetermined. This CDR3 has 13 residues. Germline CDR1 and CDR2: SGHTA and FQGNSA. Trimming took 0 bases from V and 15 from J, leaving 15 bases between them. Preparation of the TCRbeta library was carried out with unique molecular identifiers. TCRdb redid the calling of the PCR reads with MiXCR, one entry per CDR3 protein. The sample lists approximately 110,000 distinct CDR3 sequences; roughly 23% were seen once. This specimen comes from a study of T-cell reconstitution after alpha-beta-depleted transplantation in children. Findings of the study overall: T cells produced anew were the main source of T-cell counts and diversity one year after transplant. Reportedly, only several hundred clones from non-depleted graft cells drove alpha-beta T-cell counts at about two months. Some patients' high day-60 TCRbeta diversity was traced to surviving recipient T cells and thymic progenitors.

The starting material was PBMCs, mostly from graft donor cells, obtained 180 days after TCRalphabeta/CD19-depleted stem cell transplant. The rearrangement joins TRBV7-2 to TRBJ2-1, with a possible D match to TRBD1 (7 bases). The sequence came from a male patient between 2 and 10 years old who had a stem cell transplant for chronic granulomatous disease, so the T cells may come from the graft donor. CDR3 bases: TGTGCCAGCAGCTTAGCTCGGAGGGACAGAATGTTCTTC. This sequence encodes CASSLARRDRMFF.